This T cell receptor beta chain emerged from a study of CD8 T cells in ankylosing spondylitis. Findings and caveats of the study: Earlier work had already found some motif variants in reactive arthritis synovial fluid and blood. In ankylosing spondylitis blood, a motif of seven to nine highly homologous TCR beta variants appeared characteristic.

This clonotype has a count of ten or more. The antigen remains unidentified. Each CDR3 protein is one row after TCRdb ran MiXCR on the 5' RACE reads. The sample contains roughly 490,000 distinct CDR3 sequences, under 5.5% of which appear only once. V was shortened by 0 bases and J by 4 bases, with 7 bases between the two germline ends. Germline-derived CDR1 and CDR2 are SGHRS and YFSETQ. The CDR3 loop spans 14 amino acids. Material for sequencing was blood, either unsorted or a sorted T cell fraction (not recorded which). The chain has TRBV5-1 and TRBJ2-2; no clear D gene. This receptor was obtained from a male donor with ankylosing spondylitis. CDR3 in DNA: TGCGCCAGCAGCTTGGGTCGGCTCACCGGGGAGCTGTTTTTT. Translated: CASSLGRLTGELFF. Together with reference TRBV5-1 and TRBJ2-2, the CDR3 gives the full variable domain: KAGVTQTPRYLIKTRGQQVTLSCSPISGHRSVSWYQQTPGQGLQFLFEYFSETQRNKGNFPGRFSGRQFSNSRSEMNVSTLELGDSALYLCASSLGRLTGELFFGEGSRLTVL.